Listed below are T cell receptor beta chains from one sample, sequenced in a study of vaccination and CD4 T cells after COVID-19. These receptors lack a known antigen. TCRdb itself ran the PCR reads through MiXCR, one entry per CDR3 protein. The sample contains several thousand distinct CDR3 sequences, about 35% of which appear only once. Sequencing was performed on CD4+ T cells from blood, cultured in vitro. Receptors originate from a human donor in good health. Each CDR3 is given with its conserved first and last residue. Some rows mark clone size as missing; the rest say once, few, many or name a class of expanded clone.

TRBJ1-1	few	TRBV27	CASSQQGFAEAFF
TRBJ1-1	few	TRBV19	CASSLRGLNTEAFF
TRBJ2-7	NA	TRBV4-2	CASSQDIGRGYEQYF
TRBJ1-1	few	TRBV7-3	CASSLNPSSTEAFF
TRBJ1-2	NA	TRBV20-1	CSARVQAGTGYGYTF
TRBJ2-3	NA	TRBV19	CASSDGLAGATDTQYF
TRBJ1-2	few	TRBV20-1	CSARPLAELNYGYTF
TRBJ1-1	NA	TRBV27	CASSLSGRQGDTEAFF
TRBJ2-7	NA	TRBV10-3	CAISERGSSEEQYF
TRBJ1-2	NA	TRBV7-9	CASSPTRDYGYTF
TRBJ2-7	NA	TRBV27	CASSTRDRAYEQYF
TRBJ1-2	few	TRBV25-1	CASSDRVNDGYTF
TRBJ2-2	NA	TRBV19	CASSGRELFF
TRBJ1-1	NA	TRBV19	CASSTPLPENTEAFF
TRBJ2-1	NA	TRBV20-1	CSAREGPRRFF
TRBJ1-1	few	TRBV7-2	CASSYMGVTSTEAFF
TRBJ2-5	NA	TRBV18	CASRGLAGDGETQYF
TRBJ2-7	once	TRBV5-1	CASSLDFSVRGPEQYF
TRBJ2-3	NA	TRBV20-1	CSAFGTSTDTQYF
TRBJ2-1	NA	TRBV20-1	CSATRRGDYNEQFF
TRBJ2-1	NA	TRBV6-1	CASSDRGIYDNEQFF
TRBJ1-5	few	TRBV7-2	CASSRDPLGNQPQHF
TRBJ2-7	NA	TRBV6-1	CASSNRHQSSYEQYF
TRBJ1-1	NA	TRBV19	CASSISNRRNTEAFF
TRBJ2-2	NA	TRBV4-3	CASSQEAGGELFF
TRBJ1-5	medium-sized	TRBV6-1	CASSPLMGDSIGQPQHF
TRBJ2-7	once	TRBV2	CASRSPGTGISYEQYF
TRBJ2-2	NA	TRBV6-2/TRBV6-3	CASSTPGELFF
TRBJ2-7	NA	TRBV14	CASSQDPLLAGAYEQYF
TRBJ2-7	few	TRBV20-1	CSARGLAGNYEQYF
TRBJ2-7	few	TRBV7-6	CASSLESTAGETYEQYF
TRBJ2-1	NA	TRBV7-3	CASSGGRSSYNEQFF
TRBJ2-7	NA	TRBV10-3	CAISESTPYEQYF
TRBJ1-5	NA	TRBV7-2	CASSYLGGLSNQPQHF
TRBJ2-4	few	TRBV7-2	CASSLVAGGGIQYF
TRBJ2-7	few	TRBV28	CASRETANYEQYF
TRBJ2-7	NA	TRBV7-8	CASSLARGTYEQYF
TRBJ2-4	NA	TRBV7-6	CASSPLGRVKNIQYF
TRBJ1-1	NA	TRBV7-9	CASSLGGRNTEAFF
TRBJ2-7	NA	TRBV5-8	CASSLAFLDSSHPEQYF
TRBJ1-6	NA	TRBV10-3	CAISVDPRNSPLHF
TRBJ2-7	NA	TRBV28	CASSLSGRDYEQYF
TRBJ2-7	few	TRBV20-1	CSAETSGPYEQYF
TRBJ2-7	NA	TRBV6-1	CASLGPEQYF
TRBJ2-5	few	TRBV6-1	CASSEAGRETQYF
TRBJ1-2	NA	TRBV9	CASSEIQGAGLVYGYTF
TRBJ2-3	few	TRBV2	CASSRSARTDTQYF
TRBJ2-2	few	TRBV2	CASSAAGWIAGELFF
TRBJ2-7	NA	TRBV9	CASSVEGSGIATTYEQYF
TRBJ1-5	NA	TRBV5-8	CASSLTGSYQPQHF
TRBJ1-5	few	TRBV6-5	CASSYGRGQPQHF
TRBJ1-5	NA	TRBV6-1	CASSLDPMEPQHF
TRBJ2-6	few	TRBV4-2	CASSQDLGVGGANVLTF
TRBJ1-5	few	TRBV6-5	CASSSSGTGGSINQPQHF
TRBJ1-1	NA	TRBV7-2	CASRHRGTEAFF
TRBJ2-7	NA	TRBV20-1	CSARDGGRAGYEQYF
TRBJ2-4	few	TRBV6-1	CASSEDGEGAKNIQYF
TRBJ1-2	few	TRBV19	CASSKGQGHGYTF